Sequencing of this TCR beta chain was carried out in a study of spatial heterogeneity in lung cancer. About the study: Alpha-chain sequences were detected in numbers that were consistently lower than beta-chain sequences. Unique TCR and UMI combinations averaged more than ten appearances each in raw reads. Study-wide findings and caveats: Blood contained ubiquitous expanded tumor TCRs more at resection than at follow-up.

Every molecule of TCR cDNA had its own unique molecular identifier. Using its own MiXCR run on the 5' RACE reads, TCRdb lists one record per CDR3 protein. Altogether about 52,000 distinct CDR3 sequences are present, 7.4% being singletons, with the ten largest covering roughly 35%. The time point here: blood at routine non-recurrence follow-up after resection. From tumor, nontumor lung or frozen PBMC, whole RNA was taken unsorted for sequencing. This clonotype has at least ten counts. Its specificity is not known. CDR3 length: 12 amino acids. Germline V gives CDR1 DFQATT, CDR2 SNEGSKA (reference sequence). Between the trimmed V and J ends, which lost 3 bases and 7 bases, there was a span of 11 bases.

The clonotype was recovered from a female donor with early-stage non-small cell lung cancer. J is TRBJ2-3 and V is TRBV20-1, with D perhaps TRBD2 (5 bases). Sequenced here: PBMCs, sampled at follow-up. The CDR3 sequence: CSARIGVHTQYF. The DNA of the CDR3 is TGCAGTGCTAGGATCGGGGTACATACGCAGTATTTT.